This T cell receptor (beta chain) was captured by sequencing in a study of blood T cell repertoires in COVID-19. Study-wide background: Acute and convalescent COVID-19 specimens originated in the United States, Italy and Spain. Sources were T cells, B-cell-depleted T cells, or PBMCs; the material itself was cDNA or gDNA.

In the original analysis: Nucleated cell number was recorded as an estimate derived from reference gene primer amplification. Assay: immunoSEQ multiplex PCR; the TCRdb copy retains only in-frame clones and omits some. Clone size and V and J calls were adopted from that table, with D and trimming inferred from the DNA. The sample holds some 98,000 clones, 75% to 85% seen once. The origin of this receptor is a man aged 60-69 years with acute or convalescent COVID-19. Material for sequencing was peripheral blood.

The CDR3 DNA sequence: TGTGCCAGCAGCGTACGACTAGCGAGCACAGATACGCAGTATTTT. This encodes CASSVRLASTDTQYF. V is TRBV9 and J is TRBJ2-3; 8 positions match TRBD2. Unmatched junction bases numbered 1, after V lost 1 base and J lost 0 bases. The CDR3 has 15 residues. Germline values: CDR1 SGDLS, CDR2 YYNGEE.